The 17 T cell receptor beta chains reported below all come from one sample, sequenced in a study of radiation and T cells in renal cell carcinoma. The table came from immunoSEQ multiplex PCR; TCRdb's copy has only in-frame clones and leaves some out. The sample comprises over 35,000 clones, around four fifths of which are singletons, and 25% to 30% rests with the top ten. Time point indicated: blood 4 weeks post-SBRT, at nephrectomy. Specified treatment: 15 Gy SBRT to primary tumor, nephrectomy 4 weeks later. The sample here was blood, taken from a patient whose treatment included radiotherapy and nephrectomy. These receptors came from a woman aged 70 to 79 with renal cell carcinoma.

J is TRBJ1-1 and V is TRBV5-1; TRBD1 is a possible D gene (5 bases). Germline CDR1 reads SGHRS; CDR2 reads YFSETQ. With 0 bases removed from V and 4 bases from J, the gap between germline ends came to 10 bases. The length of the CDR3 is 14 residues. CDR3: CASSLGQFTTEAFF. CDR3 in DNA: TGCGCCAGCAGCTTGGGACAGTTTACCACTGAAGCTTTCTTT.

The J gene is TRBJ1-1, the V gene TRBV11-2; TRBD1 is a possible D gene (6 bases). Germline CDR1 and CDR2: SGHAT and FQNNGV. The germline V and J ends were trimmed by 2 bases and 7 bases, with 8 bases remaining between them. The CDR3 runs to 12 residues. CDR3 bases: TGTGCCAGCAGCTTAACAGGGATTGAAGCTTTCTTT. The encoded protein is CASSLTGIEAFF.

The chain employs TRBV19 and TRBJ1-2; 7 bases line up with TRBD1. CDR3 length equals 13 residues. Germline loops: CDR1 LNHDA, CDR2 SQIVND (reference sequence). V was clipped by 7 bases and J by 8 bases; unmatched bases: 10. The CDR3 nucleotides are TGTGCCAGTACCGCGACAGGGTTTGAGGGCTACACCTTC. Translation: CASTATGFEGYTF.

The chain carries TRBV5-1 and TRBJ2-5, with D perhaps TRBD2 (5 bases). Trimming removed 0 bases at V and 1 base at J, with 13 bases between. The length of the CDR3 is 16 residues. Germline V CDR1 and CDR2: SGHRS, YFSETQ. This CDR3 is CASSLVPGTSQETQYF. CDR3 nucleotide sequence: TGCGCCAGCAGCTTGGTCCCGGGAACAAGCCAAGAGACCCAGTACTTC.

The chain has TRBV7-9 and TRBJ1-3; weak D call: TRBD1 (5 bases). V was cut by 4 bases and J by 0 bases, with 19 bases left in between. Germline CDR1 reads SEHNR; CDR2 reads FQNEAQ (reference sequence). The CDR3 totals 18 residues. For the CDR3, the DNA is TGTGCCAGCAGCTCAACTCATCAGGGACGCAACTCTGGAAACACCATATATTTT. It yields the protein CASSSTHQGRNSGNTIYF.

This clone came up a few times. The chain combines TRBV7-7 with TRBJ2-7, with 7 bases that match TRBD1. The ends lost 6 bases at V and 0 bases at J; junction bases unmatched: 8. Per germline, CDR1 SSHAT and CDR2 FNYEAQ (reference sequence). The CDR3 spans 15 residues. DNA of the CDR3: TGTGCCAGCAGAACGCCGGGACAGCACTCCTACGAGCAGTACTTC. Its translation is CASRTPGQHSYEQYF.

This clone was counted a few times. CDR3 amino acids: CASSLWGSGRALTEAFF. CDR3 coding DNA: TGTGCCAGCAGCTTATGGGGGTCGGGCAGGGCTCTGACTGAAGCTTTCTTT. J is TRBJ1-1 and V is TRBV7-6, with D possibly TRBD1 on 5 matching bases. The V gene's germline CDR1 is SGHVS and CDR2 FNYEAQ. The length of the CDR3 is 17 residues. Trimming removed 2 bases at V and 5 bases at J, with 21 bases between. The full variable domain, with the rest looked up from reference TRBV7-6 and TRBJ1-1, is GAGVSQSPRYKVTKRGQDVALRCDPISGHVSLYWYRQALGQGPEFLTYFNYEAQQDKSGLPNDRFSAERPEGSISTLTIQRTEQRDSAMYRCASSLWGSGRALTEAFFGQGTRLTVV.

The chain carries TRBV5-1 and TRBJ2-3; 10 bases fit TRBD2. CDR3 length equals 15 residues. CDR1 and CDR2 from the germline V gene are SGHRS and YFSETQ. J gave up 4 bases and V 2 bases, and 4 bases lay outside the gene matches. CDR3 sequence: CASSLSGGASDTQYF. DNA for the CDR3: TGCGCCAGCAGCTTAAGCGGGGGGGCGTCAGATACGCAGTATTTT.

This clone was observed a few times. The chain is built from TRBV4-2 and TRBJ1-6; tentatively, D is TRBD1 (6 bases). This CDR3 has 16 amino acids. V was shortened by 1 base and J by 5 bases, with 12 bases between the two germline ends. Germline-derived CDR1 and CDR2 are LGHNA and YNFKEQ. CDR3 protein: CASSQARGWNNSPLHF. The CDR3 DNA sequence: TGTGCCAGCAGCCAAGCCAGGGGCTGGAATAATTCACCCCTCCACTTT.

As DNA, the CDR3 is TGCGCCAGCAGCTCCCAGTGGGAGGCTTACAATGAGCAGTTCTTC. It yields the protein CASSSQWEAYNEQFF. The V gene is TRBV4-3, the J gene TRBJ2-1, with D possibly being TRBD2 (6 bases). Germline V gives CDR1 LGHNA, CDR2 YSLEER. The CDR3 has 15 residues. V was clipped by 5 bases and J by 4 bases, with 15 bases between them.

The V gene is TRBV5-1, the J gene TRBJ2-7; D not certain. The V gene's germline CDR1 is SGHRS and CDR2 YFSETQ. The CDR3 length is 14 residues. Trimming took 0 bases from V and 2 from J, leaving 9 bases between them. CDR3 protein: CASSLVSPPYEQYF. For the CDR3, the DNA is TGCGCCAGCAGCTTGGTTTCACCCCCCTACGAGCAGTACTTC.

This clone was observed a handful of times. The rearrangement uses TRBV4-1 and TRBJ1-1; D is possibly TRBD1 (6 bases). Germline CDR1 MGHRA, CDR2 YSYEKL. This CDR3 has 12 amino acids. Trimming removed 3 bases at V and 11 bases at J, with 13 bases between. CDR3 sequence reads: CASSHIDRNAFF. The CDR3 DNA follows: TGCGCCAGCAGCCACATCGACAGGAACGCTTTCTTT.

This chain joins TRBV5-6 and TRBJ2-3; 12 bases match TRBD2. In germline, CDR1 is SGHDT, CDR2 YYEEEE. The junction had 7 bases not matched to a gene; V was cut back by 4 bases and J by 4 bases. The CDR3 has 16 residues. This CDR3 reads CASSTRLAGAPDTQYF. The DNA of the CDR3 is TGTGCCAGCAGCACGCGACTAGCGGGAGCTCCAGATACGCAGTATTTT.

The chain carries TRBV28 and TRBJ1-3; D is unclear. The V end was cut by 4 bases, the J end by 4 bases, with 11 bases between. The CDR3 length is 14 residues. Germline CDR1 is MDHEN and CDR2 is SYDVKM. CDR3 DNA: TGTGCCAGCAGTTCCATCGTTGTCGGAAACACCATATATTTT. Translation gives CASSSIVVGNTIYF.

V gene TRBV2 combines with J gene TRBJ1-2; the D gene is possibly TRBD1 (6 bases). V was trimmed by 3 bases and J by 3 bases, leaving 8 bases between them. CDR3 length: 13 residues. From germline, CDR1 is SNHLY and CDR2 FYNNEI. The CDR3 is CASSDRQDYGYTF. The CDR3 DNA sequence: TGTGCCAGCAGTGATCGACAGGACTATGGCTACACCTTC.

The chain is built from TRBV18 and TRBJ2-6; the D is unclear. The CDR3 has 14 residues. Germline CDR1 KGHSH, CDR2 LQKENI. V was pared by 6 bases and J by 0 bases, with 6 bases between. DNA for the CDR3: TGTGCCAGCTCCCCCAGCTCTGGGGCCAACGTCCTGACTTTC. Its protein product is CASSPSSGANVLTF.

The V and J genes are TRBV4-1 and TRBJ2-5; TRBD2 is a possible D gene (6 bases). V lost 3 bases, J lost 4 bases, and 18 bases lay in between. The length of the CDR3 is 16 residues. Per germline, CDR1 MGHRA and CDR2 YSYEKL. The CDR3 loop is CASSHPTGGAGETQYF. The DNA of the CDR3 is TGCGCCAGCAGCCACCCGACTGGAGGGGCTGGAGAGACCCAGTACTTC.